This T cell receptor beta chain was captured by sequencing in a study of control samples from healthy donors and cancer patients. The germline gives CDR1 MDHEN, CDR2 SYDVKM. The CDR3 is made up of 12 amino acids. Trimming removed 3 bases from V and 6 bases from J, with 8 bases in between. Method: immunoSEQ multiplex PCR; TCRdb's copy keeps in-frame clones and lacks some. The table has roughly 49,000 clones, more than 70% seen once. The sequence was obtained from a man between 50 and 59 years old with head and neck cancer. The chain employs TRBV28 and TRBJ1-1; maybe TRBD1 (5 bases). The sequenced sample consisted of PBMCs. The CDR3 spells CASSLGEPEAFF. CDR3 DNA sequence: TGTGCCAGCAGTTTGGGGGAACCTGAAGCTTTCTTT. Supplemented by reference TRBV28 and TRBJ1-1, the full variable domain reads DVKVTQSSRYLVKRTGEKVFLECVQDMDHENMFWYRQDPGLGLRLIYFSYDVKMKEKGDIPEGYSVSREKKERFSLILESASTNQTSMYLCASSLGEPEAFFGQGTRLTVV.